Listed below are T cell receptor beta chains from one sample, sequenced in a study of cytomegalovirus exposure and HLA in healthy donors. Sequencing used immunoSEQ multiplex PCR; TCRdb keeps in-frame clones, though not all of them. The sample consists of approximately 79,000 clones, 60% to 80% of them appearing once. The sequenced sample consisted of PBMCs. The receptors shown here come from a woman in her thirties or forties in good health and CMV-seropositive. The CDR3 runs from the conserved cysteine through the conserved F or W.

len	v_gene	j_gene	CDR3aa
14	TRBV5-1	TRBJ2-2	CASSYRGATGELFF
16	TRBV5-6	TRBJ1-4	CASTQRRTLFNEKLFF
18	TRBV6-1	TRBJ2-1	CASTEATTSASLNNEQFF
13	TRBV6-1	TRBJ1-1	CATAREGSTEAFF
14	TRBV19	TRBJ2-7	CASQWTASSYEQYF
13	TRBV19	TRBJ1-2	CASSIVLENGYTF
12	TRBV6-5	.	CASRDSSYEQYF
15	TRBV7-2	TRBJ1-5	CASRPGGAGNQPQHF
18	TRBV7-9	TRBJ2-7	CASSLWPRTGQESYEQYF
14	TRBV5-1	.	CASSLVVQPYEQYF
15	TRBV30	TRBJ2-2	CAWSVRGGLAGELFF
16	TRBV5-1	TRBJ2-1	CASSSGLAGEYNEQFF
15	TRBV30	TRBJ1-5	CAWSWGRGSNQPQHF
13	TRBV7-9	TRBJ2-1	CASVTSAVNEQFF
12	TRBV7-9	TRBJ1-4	CASSSRNEKLFF
16	TRBV6-1	TRBJ2-7	CASSASTGSQAYEQYF
13	TRBV30	TRBJ1-1	CAWSGDRAAEAFF
18	TRBV11-2	TRBJ2-7	CASSLDLNIRTGSYEQYF
15	TRBV28	TRBJ2-3	CASALFRERGDTQYF
14	TRBV6-1	TRBJ2-3	CASSEAGGTDTQYF
13	TRBV5-8	TRBJ2-5	CASSVGRIETQYF
15	TRBV11-2	TRBJ1-1	CASSLDGLGETEAFF
15	TRBV11-2	TRBJ2-7	CASSFGGRPTYEQYF
15	TRBV7-2	TRBJ1-1	CASSSRDSGSTEAFF
17	TRBV13	TRBJ2-1	CASTLYLAGGKVNEQFF
16	TRBV6-6	TRBJ1-4	CASSYSGGRGAEKLFF
16	TRBV4-2	TRBJ1-2	CASSQGVQGQDYGYTF
14	TRBV15	TRBJ1-3	CATSGGNRGYTIYF
13	TRBV18	TRBJ2-5	CANSRQEQETQYF
15	TRBV5-4	TRBJ1-4	CASSPTGPSNEKLFF
14	TRBV6-1	TRBJ2-7	CASKPGQGMSEQYF
14	TRBV27	TRBJ1-3	CASSPTVAGNTIYF
13	TRBV6-5	TRBJ2-5	CASSLAGLETQYF
15	TRBV4-1	.	CASSQSGATNYEQYF
17	TRBV30	TRBJ1-1	CAWMAVGGQGRNTEAFF
15	TRBV28	TRBJ1-5	CASSPPLTGDQPQHF
12	TRBV7-2	TRBJ2-7	CASSLSTLEQYF
15	TRBV5-1	TRBJ1-4	CASSLEGNSNEKLFF
15	TRBV5-1	TRBJ2-5	CASSLESREGETQYF
13	TRBV7-8	TRBJ1-1	CASSPGVSTEAFF
16	TRBV5-1	TRBJ1-1	CASSFGTGEWNTEAFF
14	TRBV2	TRBJ2-7	CASRRDRAIYEQYF